This section outlines one TCR beta chain sequence together with its context. Trimming removed 4 bases at V and 2 bases at J, with 9 bases between. The CDR3 sequence is 13 residues long. Germline CDR1 and CDR2: SNHLY and FYNNEI. The sample originates from a study of blood T cell repertoires in COVID-19. Everyone who took part was roughly 18 to 90 years old, and they came from 24 US areas. Participant-reported clinical history was the basis for cohort assignment. Original analysis: The authors estimated nucleated cell counts from reference gene primer amplification. Here immunoSEQ multiplex PCR was the method, and the copy in TCRdb shows in-frame clones only, minus some. V and J calls and clone size follow that table, whereas D and trimming were derived from the DNA. The sample records about 210,000 clones, about four fifths being singletons.

The sequenced sample was PBMCs or T cells enriched from blood (not recorded which). This chain joins TRBV2 and TRBJ2-7, with D possibly being TRBD1 (6 bases). The TCR originated in a woman in her forties or fifties with acute COVID-19. The CDR3 sequence is CASSVDRAYEQYF. The CDR3 DNA reads TGTGCCAGCAGTGTGGACAGAGCCTACGAGCAGTACTTC.